This T cell receptor (beta chain) was recovered during a study of CD8 T cells in Susac syndrome. The CDR3 has 15 amino acids. V dropped 0 bases and J dropped 4; count of bases not matched to a gene: 8. The V gene's germline CDR1 is GTSNPN and CDR2 SVGIG (reference sequence). An input of about 0.5 to 1 ug of RNA was subjected to reverse transcription using random hexamers. TCRdb passed the immunoSEQ multiplex PCR reads through MiXCR, listing each CDR3 protein once. The sample holds some 150,000 distinct CDR3 sequences, less than 97% seen once. V and J are TRBV30 and TRBJ1-2; TRBD1 aligns across 7 bases. Sequencing was performed on CD8+ T cells from PBMCs. The TCR originated in a human donor with multiple sclerosis. The CDR3 region has the DNA TGTGCCTGGAGTGTTACACAGGGGATGATCTATGGCTACACCTTC. Protein sequence: CAWSVTQGMIYGYTF.